The 8 T cell receptor beta chains presented below share a single source sample, sequenced in a study of patients and donors after allogeneic stem cell transplantation (dated by TCRdb to about 2020). Libraries were constructed by RT-PCR. Sequenced using a NextSeq 550. TCRdb handled the public reads itself, with Q25 trimming in fastp and clone calling in MiXCR, and kept productive beta chains. Every distinct CDR3 protein forms one entry, paired with its most common genes and DNA. The sample records over 400,000 distinct CDR3 sequences, more than 15% of which are singletons. Of the sample, 6.5% to 7.5% falls within the top ten clones. The material sequenced was blood, either unsorted or a sorted T cell fraction (not recorded which). Receptors originate from a human donor who was either an allogeneic HSCT recipient or a stem cell or donor lymphocyte infusion donor (not recorded which). It is not recorded whose cells these are; they may come from a transplant donor.

The V and J genes are TRBV5-6 and TRBJ2-2; 10 nucleotides align to TRBD2. V shed 0 bases, J shed 4 bases, and the junction held 3 bases outside the gene matches. The CDR3 is made up of 16 amino acids. The germline V gene has CDR1 SGHDT and CDR2 YYEEEE. The CDR3 region is CASSLGLAGITGELFF. In DNA, the CDR3 is TGTGCCAGCAGCTTGGGACTAGCGGGCATCACCGGGGAGCTGTTTTTT.

This clonotype was counted a few times. The chain links TRBV19 to TRBJ2-5, with TRBD2 matching over 7 bases. In germline, CDR1 is LNHDA, CDR2 SQIVND (reference sequence). Trimming at V came to 9 bases and at J to 6 bases, leaving 13 bases not matched to a gene. CDR3 length: 14 amino acids. The CDR3, as DNA: TGTGCCAGGAAAAACCCGGGAGCGGGGCAGACCCAGTACTTC. Translating it yields CARKNPGAGQTQYF.

This clonotype was seen more than once but under ten times. This sequence joins TRBV7-9 and TRBJ2-5; TRBD1 is a possible D gene (6 bases). Deletions cut 5 bases from V and 2 bases from J, with 15 bases between. CDR3 length: 15 residues. Germline V gene data show CDR1 as SEHNR and CDR2 as FQNEAQ (reference sequence). This CDR3 reads CASSRQTGVQETQYF. CDR3 sequence (DNA): TGTGCCAGCAGCCGACAGACAGGCGTTCAAGAGACCCAGTACTTC.

V gene TRBV20-1 combines with J gene TRBJ2-3, with D unclear. Per the germline V gene, CDR1 is DFQATT and CDR2 is SNEGSKA (reference sequence). The V and J ends lost 1 base and 7 bases respectively, with 9 bases between them. This CDR3 contains 12 residues. The CDR3 region is CSARVRRNTQYF. CDR3 DNA: TGCAGTGCTAGAGTAAGAAGGAATACGCAGTATTTT.

The chain combines TRBV9 with TRBJ2-5, with 9 bases fitting TRBD2. The germline CDR1 and CDR2 sequences are SGDLS and YYNGEE. V lost 0 bases, J lost 3 bases, and 3 bases stayed unmatched. This CDR3 has 15 residues. CDR3 residues: CASSVASGEKETQYF. CDR3 DNA: TGTGCCAGCAGCGTAGCTAGCGGGGAAAAAGAGACCCAGTACTTC. The full variable domain, in which reference TRBV9 and TRBJ2-5 provide the parts outside the CDR3, is DSGVTQTPKHLITATGQRVTLRCSPRSGDLSVYWYQQSLDQGLQFLIQYYNGEERAKGNILERFSAQQFPDLHSELNLSSLELGDSALYFCASSVASGEKETQYFGPGTRLLVL.

This sequence joins TRBV11-3 and TRBJ2-5; D could derive from TRBD1 or TRBD2 (6 bases each). Trimming pared 5 bases from V and 4 bases from J, leaving 20 bases between. The germline CDR1 and CDR2 sequences are SGHNT and YENEEA. The CDR3 loop spans 16 amino acids. CDR3 in DNA: TGTGCCAGCAGCCACCGGGGGCCGTCCGGGGGAGAGACCCAGTACTTC. This gives the protein CASSHRGPSGGETQYF. Drawing the rest from reference TRBV11-3 and TRBJ2-5, the complete variable domain is EAGVVQSPRYKIIEKKQPVAFWCNPISGHNTLYWYLQNLGQGPELLIRYENEEAVDDSQLPKDRFSAERLKGVDSTLKIQPAELGDSAVYLCASSHRGPSGGETQYFGPGTRLLVL.

This clonotype was counted only a few times. The chain couples TRBV27 to TRBJ1-4; no definite D call. The CDR3 length is 16 residues. Trimming stripped 5 bases from V and 2 bases from J, with 15 bases between. In germline, CDR1 is MNHEY, CDR2 SMNVEV (reference sequence). In nucleotides, the CDR3 is TGTGCCAGCAGTCCCGGAACTTTTTGGACTAATGAAAAACTGTTTTTT. Its protein product is CASSPGTFWTNEKLFF.

This clonotype showed up just a few times. The genes are TRBV27 and TRBJ2-7, with 12 nucleotides matching TRBD2. V lost 0 bases to trimming and J lost 3 bases; unmatched junction nucleotides: 6. The length of the CDR3 is 17 residues. From germline, CDR1 is MNHEY and CDR2 SMNVEV (reference sequence). In nucleotides, the CDR3 is TGTGCCAGCAGTTTATCTGCGCGACTAGCGGGAGTCTACGAGCAGTACTTC. Protein product: CASSLSARLAGVYEQYF.